Shown below are 24 T cell receptor beta chains from a single sample sequenced in a study of blood T cell repertoires in COVID-19. Assay used: immunoSEQ multiplex PCR; TCRdb lists only in-frame clones, some missing. The table records under 250,000 clones, approximately 85% of them present only once. The sample comprised PBMCs or T cells enriched from blood (not recorded which). These receptors were obtained from a woman aged 50 to 60 with acute COVID-19.

V usage is TRBV7-2 and J usage is TRBJ1-2; 7 nucleotides align to TRBD1. Germline CDR1 SGHTA, CDR2 FQGNSA. There are 13 residues in the CDR3. V shed 2 bases and J 4 bases; nucleotides not matched to a gene: 1. CDR3 in DNA: TGTGCCAGCAGCTTACGGGACAGCTATGGCTACACCTTC. Translated: CASSLRDSYGYTF. Combining the CDR3 with reference TRBV7-2 and TRBJ1-2 gives the whole variable domain GAGVSQSPSNKVTEKGKDVELRCDPISGHTALYWYRQSLGQGLEFLIYFQGNSAPDKSGLPSDRFSAERTGGSVSTLTIQRTQQEDSAVYLCASSLRDSYGYTFGSGTRLTVV.

The rearrangement links TRBV9 to TRBJ1-4; D is perhaps TRBD1 (6 bases). Germline V CDR1 and CDR2: SGDLS, YYNGEE. The CDR3 is made up of 14 amino acids. V lost 3 bases and J 7 bases, leaving 13 bases between the germline ends. The CDR3 region is CASSAQGGGEKLFF. CDR3 DNA: TGTGCCAGCAGCGCACAGGGAGGGGGTGAAAAACTGTTTTTT.

This clone was picked up a small number of times. Distinct nucleotide sequences in the sample also encode this CDR3. The chain links TRBV3-1 (or the pseudogene TRBV3-2) to TRBJ1-3; D is perhaps TRBD1 (5 bases). The CDR3 spans 15 residues. Germline lookup yields CDR1 LGHDT and CDR2 YNNKEL (reference sequence). Trimming took 0 bases from V and 0 from J, leaving 6 bases between them. The CDR3 DNA follows: TGTGCCAGCAGCCAAGATCAGGGCTCTGGAAACACCATATATTTT. Amino acid sequence: CASSQDQGSGNTIYF.

This chain connects TRBV19 to TRBJ1-1; 12 nucleotides match TRBD1. CDR3 length equals 16 residues. The V segment lost 5 bases and the J segment 6 bases; nucleotides outside the gene matches: 10. CDR1 and CDR2 (germline): LNHDA, SQIVND (reference sequence). The CDR3 reads CASSSTGTGGRSEAFF. For the CDR3, the DNA is TGTGCCAGTAGTTCAACAGGGACAGGGGGCCGGTCTGAAGCTTTCTTT.

The rearrangement joins TRBV6-5 to TRBJ1-1; TRBD1 is a possible D gene (6 bases). There are 14 residues in the CDR3. The germline CDR1 and CDR2 sequences are MNHEY and SVGAGI. Between the trimmed V and J ends, which lost 2 bases and 7 bases, there was a span of 14 bases. The CDR3 protein is CASSYGGRGNEAFF. The CDR3 bases are TGTGCCAGCAGTTACGGTGGCAGGGGAAATGAAGCTTTCTTT.

This rearrangement joins TRBV29-1 to TRBJ1-2, with D unclear. The CDR3 has 13 residues. Germline V gene sequence: CDR1 SQVTM, CDR2 ANQGSEA. Trimming removed 2 bases at V and 6 bases at J, with 13 bases between. The CDR3 protein is CSVEPLAGNGYTF. For the CDR3, the DNA is TGCAGCGTTGAACCTCTTGCGGGGAATGGCTACACCTTC. The whole variable domain, remainder taken from reference TRBV29-1 and TRBJ1-2, is SAVISQKPSRDICQRGTSLTIQCQVDSQVTMMFWYRQQPGQSLTLIATANQGSEATYESGFVIDKFPISRPNLTFSTLTVSNMSPEDSSIYLCSVEPLAGNGYTFGSGTRLTVV.

The chain joins TRBV7-9 to TRBJ1-1; no definite D call. Germline CDR1 SEHNR, CDR2 FQNEAQ (reference sequence). The CDR3 length is 13 residues. Trimming shortened V by 6 bases and J by 6 bases, and 14 bases separated the two germline ends. The CDR3 loop reads CASSTGLFSEAFF. CDR3 sequence (DNA): TGTGCCAGCAGTACCGGACTTTTCTCTGAAGCTTTCTTT.

This clone was recorded once. V gene TRBV3-1 (or the pseudogene TRBV3-2) combines with J gene TRBJ2-5, with no clear D. V was cut by 0 bases and J by 1 base, with 12 bases left in between. CDR1 LGHDT and CDR2 YNNKEL come from the germline V gene (reference sequence). This CDR3 has 16 residues. The CDR3 DNA reads as TGTGCCAGCAGCCAAGATCCCCCGGCGGCCCAAGAGACCCAGTACTTC. As protein: CASSQDPPAAQETQYF.

The genes are TRBV19 and TRBJ1-2, with a possible D match to TRBD1 (6 bases). The germline V and J ends were trimmed by 9 bases and 4 bases, with 18 bases remaining between them. CDR3 size: 14 residues. Per germline, CDR1 LNHDA and CDR2 SQIVND (reference sequence). The CDR3 reads CASSLWGPGYGYTF. As DNA, the CDR3 is TGTGCCAGCAGTCTCTGGGGGCCGGGCTATGGCTACACCTTC. Combining the CDR3 with reference TRBV19 and TRBJ1-2 gives the whole variable domain DGGITQSPKYLFRKEGQNVTLSCEQNLNHDAMYWYRQDPGQGLRLIYYSQIVNDFQKGDIAEGYSVSREKKESFPLTVTSAQKNPTAFYLCASSLWGPGYGYTFGSGTRLTVV.

This clone was seen once. The V call is TRBV10-3, the J call TRBJ2-4; 10 bases map to TRBD2. This CDR3 region has 16 residues. J gave up 1 base and V 2 bases, and 2 bases lay outside the gene matches. Germline CDR1 and CDR2: ENHRY and SYGVKD. This CDR3 reads CAISELSGGAKNIQYF. The CDR3, as DNA: TGTGCCATCAGTGAGCTTAGCGGGGGGGCCAAAAACATTCAGTACTTC.

The rearrangement uses TRBV29-1 and TRBJ2-7; maybe TRBD2 (5 bases). Germline V CDR1 and CDR2: SQVTM, ANQGSEA. Trimming pared 6 bases from V and 6 bases from J, leaving 21 bases between. The CDR3 runs 14 residues. CDR3 loop: CSVRDLTHLGEQYF. In DNA form, the CDR3 reads TGCAGCGTCCGGGATCTCACCCACCTCGGCGAGCAGTACTTC.

The rearrangement links TRBV7-6 to TRBJ2-3; 8 bases align to TRBD1. The germline V gene has CDR1 SGHVS and CDR2 FNYEAQ. This CDR3 spans 17 amino acids. Germline trimming cut 1 base from V and 6 bases from J; bases unmatched to any gene: 12. In DNA, the CDR3 is TGTGCCAGCAGCTTAGGGTCGTCAGGGGGCGCGGGGGATACGCAGTATTTT. Translating it yields CASSLGSSGGAGDTQYF.

The chain uses TRBV5-1 and TRBJ2-7; 8 bases map to TRBD2. The junction had 5 bases not matched to a gene; V was cut back by 4 bases and J by 2 bases. Germline V gene sequence: CDR1 SGHRS, CDR2 YFSETQ. CDR3 length equals 14 residues. CDR3 DNA: TGCGCCAGCAGCCCGGGACTAGTTGCCTACGAGCAGTACTTC. Translating gives CASSPGLVAYEQYF.

This chain uses TRBV7-8 with TRBJ1-4, with 9 nucleotides matching TRBD1. The germline gives CDR1 SGHVS, CDR2 FQNEAQ. CDR3 size: 14 residues. Trimming at V came to 3 bases and at J to 7 bases, leaving 3 bases not matched to a gene. The CDR3 DNA follows: TGTGCCAGCAGCTTCGGGACAGGGATTGAAAAACTGTTTTTT. Its translation is CASSFGTGIEKLFF.

The V and J genes are TRBV19 and TRBJ1-1; D unclear. Germline V gene sequence: CDR1 LNHDA, CDR2 SQIVND (reference sequence). CDR3 length: 14 residues. Trimming took off 4 bases at V and 5 bases at J, with 14 bases between the two ends. CDR3 sequence (DNA): TGTGCCAGTAGTACTGGATTAGCGGGAACTGAAGCTTTCTTT. Its translation: CASSTGLAGTEAFF.

This clone was counted a few times. The V and J genes are TRBV7-9 and TRBJ1-1; the D gene is possibly TRBD1 (5 bases). The length of the CDR3 is 14 residues. Germline CDR1 SEHNR, CDR2 FQNEAQ (reference sequence). The V end was cut by 5 bases, the J end by 1 base, with 11 bases between. The CDR3 coding sequence is TGTGCCAGCAGCGGGTTTAGGGGGAACACTGAAGCTTTCTTT. This gives the protein CASSGFRGNTEAFF. The full variable domain, rest sourced from reference TRBV7-9 and TRBJ1-1, is DTGVSQNPRHKITKRGQNVTFRCDPISEHNRLYWYRQTLGQGPEFLTYFQNEAQLEKSRLLSDRFSAERPKGSFSTLEIQRTEQGDSAMYLCASSGFRGNTEAFFGQGTRLTVV.

The rearrangement uses TRBV19 and TRBJ2-1, with 8 bases aligning to TRBD1. The trim removed 3 bases at V and 6 bases at J, leaving 7 bases unmatched. This CDR3 comprises 15 residues. The germline gives CDR1 LNHDA, CDR2 SQIVND (reference sequence). The CDR3 DNA is TGTGCCAGTAGTATTGGACAGGGACCTACCAATGAGCAGTTCTTC. This sequence encodes CASSIGQGPTNEQFF.

This chain uses TRBV3-1 (or the pseudogene TRBV3-2) with TRBJ1-5; 7 bases align to TRBD1. The CDR3 is 17 residues long. V lost 1 base and J lost 2; bases outside the gene matches: 8. Germline V CDR1 and CDR2: LGHDT, YNNKEL (reference sequence). The CDR3 sequence: CASSQGQGGLCNQPQHF. Written as DNA, the CDR3 is TGTGCCAGCAGCCAAGGTCAGGGGGGCTTATGCAATCAGCCCCAGCATTTT.

This clone was observed a few times. V and J are TRBV9 and TRBJ1-1; D is possibly TRBD1 (5 bases). The CDR3 contains 13 residues. Germline V gene data show CDR1 as SGDLS and CDR2 as YYNGEE. V shed 2 bases and J shed 1 base, with 6 bases lying between them. The CDR3 DNA is TGTGCCAGCAGCGTTACAGGGAACACTGAAGCTTTCTTT. This codes for CASSVTGNTEAFF.

This chain links TRBV5-1 with TRBJ1-4, with 7 bases aligning to TRBD1. Trimming cost V 6 bases and J 2 bases; bases outside gene matches: 4. The CDR3 is made up of 14 amino acids. The V gene's germline CDR1 is SGHRS and CDR2 YFSETQ. CDR3 coding DNA: TGCGCCAGCACCGAGGGGGCGACTAATGAAAAACTGTTTTTT. It yields the protein CASTEGATNEKLFF.

The chain links TRBV29-1 to TRBJ2-1; a weak D match, TRBD2 (7 bases). Trimming shortened V by 7 bases and J by 0 bases, and 28 bases separated the two germline ends. Germline V gives CDR1 SQVTM, CDR2 ANQGSEA. The CDR3 covers 19 residues. In DNA, the CDR3 is TGCAGCGCCCAATGGGGGGGGACAAGCCACTTTGGCTCCTACAATGAGCAGTTCTTC. Protein: CSAQWGGTSHFGSYNEQFF.

This clone was observed a handful of times. The chain carries TRBV6-5 and TRBJ2-5; TRBD1 is a possible D gene (5 bases). The germline CDR1 and CDR2 sequences are MNHEY and SVGAGI. CDR3 length: 15 amino acids. V was shortened by 7 bases and J by 0 bases, with 15 bases between the two germline ends. CDR3 protein: CASIADRYHQETQYF. The CDR3 DNA sequence: TGTGCCAGCATCGCCGACAGATACCACCAAGAGACCCAGTACTTC.

This chain links TRBV9 with TRBJ1-3; the match to TRBD1 covers 9 bases. Germline assignment: CDR1 SGDLS and CDR2 YYNGEE. CDR3 length: 17 amino acids. Losses at the gene ends were 2 bases for V and 2 bases for J; bases not matched to a gene: 8. CDR3 DNA: TGTGCCAGCAGCGTCGCAGACAGGGGGATAACTGGAAACACCATATATTTT. Amino acid sequence: CASSVADRGITGNTIYF.

This chain links TRBV4-1 with TRBJ1-2, with TRBD1 matching over 7 bases. The CDR3 is 13 residues long. V lost 3 bases, J lost 6 bases, and 4 bases stayed unmatched. The germline V gene encodes CDR1 MGHRA and CDR2 YSYEKL. Written as DNA, the CDR3 is TGCGCCAGCAGCCATCCAGGGGGAGATGGCTACACCTTC. Translated, it gives CASSHPGGDGYTF.